This T cell receptor (beta chain) was obtained from a study of blood T cell repertoires in COVID-19. The CDR3 spans 16 residues. Trimming left V 3 bases short and J 6 bases short, with 17 bases between. Germline V lookup: CDR1 KGHDR, CDR2 SFDVKD. Sequenced by immunoSEQ multiplex PCR; TCRdb stores in-frame clones only, minus some. Of about 260,000 clones in the sample, approximately 90% are singletons; the top ten hold roughly 2.8%. The participants were between roughly 18 and 100 years old and came from under 25 US areas. Which cohort a participant joined came from the clinical history participants gave.

The V and J genes are TRBV24-1 and TRBJ1-5; D remains ambiguous. Sequencing was performed on PBMCs or T cells enriched from blood (not recorded which). The TCR comes from a man aged 35-49 years who had been exposed to COVID-19. In DNA form, the CDR3 reads TGTGCCACCAGTGATCCCGGGAACGGATGGAGTCAGCCCCAGCATTTT. Translated, it gives CATSDPGNGWSQPQHF.